The rows below give T cell receptor beta chains drawn from one sample of a study of T cell responses to AZD1222 COVID-19 vaccine. Only in-frame clones appear in the TCRdb table, and some are missing; sequencing was by immunoSEQ multiplex PCR. Among about 220,000 clones listed, about 92% were seen once. The material was peripheral blood, obtained on day 0 of MenACWY control vaccination. The receptors stem from an adult in good health. CDR3s include the opening cysteine and the closing phenylalanine or tryptophan. D genes are given only for firm matches. Size is omitted from some rows. Given values are once, few, many or a class for expanded clones.

cdr3_aa: CASIETGGNTIYF
cdr3_nt: TGTGCCAGCATCGAGACAGGAGGAAACACCATATATTTT
j_call: TRBJ1-3
cdr3_length: 13
v_call: TRBV3-1/TRBV3-2
clone_size: .
d_call: .

cdr3_aa: CAWSSGGHFSYEQYF
cdr3_nt: TGTGCCTGGAGTAGCGGGGGCCATTTCTCCTACGAGCAGTACTTC
j_call: TRBJ2-7
cdr3_length: 15
v_call: TRBV30
clone_size: .
d_call: TRBD2

cdr3_aa: CAISEYEGVAEAFF
cdr3_nt: TGTGCCATCAGTGAGTACGAGGGGGTGGCTGAAGCTTTCTTT
j_call: TRBJ1-1
cdr3_length: 14
v_call: TRBV10-3
clone_size: .
d_call: .

cdr3_aa: CASRASVTGDTEAFF
cdr3_nt: TGTGCCAGCAGGGCGAGCGTGACAGGGGACACTGAAGCTTTCTTT
j_call: TRBJ1-1
cdr3_length: 15
v_call: TRBV6-5
clone_size: .
d_call: TRBD1

cdr3_aa: CASTLTRLGEQFF
cdr3_nt: TGTGCCAGCACCTTGACCCGCTTAGGTGAGCAGTTCTTC
j_call: TRBJ2-1
cdr3_length: 13
v_call: TRBV5-6
clone_size: .
d_call: .

cdr3_aa: CASSLGQEMNTEAFF
cdr3_nt: TGTGCCAGCAGCTTAGGACAGGAAATGAACACTGAAGCTTTCTTT
j_call: TRBJ1-1
cdr3_length: 15
v_call: TRBV7-3
clone_size: .
d_call: TRBD1

cdr3_aa: CASSALNNEQFF
cdr3_nt: TGTGCCAGCAGCGCACTTAACAATGAGCAGTTCTTC
j_call: TRBJ2-1
cdr3_length: 12
v_call: TRBV7-2
clone_size: .
d_call: .

cdr3_aa: CASSMGATGYTEAFF
cdr3_nt: TGTGCCAGTAGTATGGGGGCGACAGGGTACACTGAAGCTTTCTTT
j_call: TRBJ1-1
cdr3_length: 15
v_call: TRBV19
clone_size: .
d_call: TRBD1

cdr3_aa: CASSPSSGFPAFF
cdr3_nt: TGTGCCAGCAGCCCTTCCTCAGGGTTTCCGGCTTTCTTT
j_call: TRBJ1-1
cdr3_length: 13
v_call: TRBV7-2
clone_size: once
d_call: .

cdr3_aa: CASSFTGGTEAFF
cdr3_nt: TGTGCCAGCAGCTTTACAGGGGGCACTGAAGCTTTCTTT
j_call: TRBJ1-1
cdr3_length: 13
v_call: TRBV7-9
clone_size: .
d_call: TRBD1

cdr3_aa: CASTQGQSNIQYF
cdr3_nt: TGTGCCAGCACCCAGGGCCAATCAAACATTCAGTACTTC
j_call: TRBJ2-4
cdr3_length: 13
v_call: TRBV6-6
clone_size: .
d_call: .

cdr3_aa: CASRTGTGFNSPLHF
cdr3_nt: TGTGCCAGCAGGACCGGGACAGGGTTTAATTCACCCCTCCACTTT
j_call: TRBJ1-6
cdr3_length: 15
v_call: TRBV28
clone_size: .
d_call: TRBD1

cdr3_aa: CASSLDGSYNSPLHF
cdr3_nt: TGCGCCAGCAGCTTGGACGGCTCCTATAATTCACCCCTCCACTTT
j_call: TRBJ1-6
cdr3_length: 15
v_call: TRBV5-1
clone_size: .
d_call: .

cdr3_aa: CASRGFRSNQPQHF
cdr3_nt: TGTGCCAGTAGGGGGTTCAGGAGCAATCAGCCCCAGCATTTT
j_call: TRBJ1-5
cdr3_length: 14
v_call: TRBV19
clone_size: .
d_call: .

cdr3_aa: CASSRTGEETQYF
cdr3_nt: TGTGCCAGCAGCAGGACAGGGGAAGAGACCCAGTACTTC
j_call: TRBJ2-5
cdr3_length: 13
v_call: TRBV7-9
clone_size: .
d_call: TRBD1

cdr3_aa: CASRETGSSYGYTF
cdr3_nt: TGTGCCAGCAGAGAGACAGGTTCAAGCTATGGCTACACCTTC
j_call: TRBJ1-2
cdr3_length: 14
v_call: TRBV6-6
clone_size: .
d_call: .

cdr3_aa: CASRGVSSGANVLTF
cdr3_nt: TGTGCCAGTAGGGGGGTAAGCTCTGGGGCCAACGTCCTGACTTTC
j_call: TRBJ2-6
cdr3_length: 15
v_call: TRBV19
clone_size: once
d_call: .

cdr3_aa: CATSLTGGRGEQYF
cdr3_nt: TGTGCCACCAGCTTAACAGGGGGGAGAGGGGAGCAGTACTTC
j_call: TRBJ2-7
cdr3_length: 14
v_call: TRBV24-1
clone_size: .
d_call: TRBD1

cdr3_aa: CASSAVDSTQETQYF
cdr3_nt: TGCGCCAGCAGCGCCGTGGACAGTACCCAAGAGACCCAGTACTTC
j_call: TRBJ2-5
cdr3_length: 15
v_call: TRBV5-1
clone_size: .
d_call: .

cdr3_aa: CASSLARGSFDQPQHF
cdr3_nt: TGTGCCAGCAGCTTAGCGCGAGGGAGCTTCGATCAGCCCCAGCATTTT
j_call: TRBJ1-5
cdr3_length: 16
v_call: TRBV7-9
clone_size: .
d_call: .

cdr3_aa: CASGLYNEQFF
cdr3_nt: TGTGCCAGCGGGCTGTACAATGAGCAGTTCTTC
j_call: TRBJ2-1
cdr3_length: 11
v_call: TRBV3-1/TRBV3-2
clone_size: few
d_call: .

cdr3_aa: CSVDGTANTEAFF
cdr3_nt: TGCAGCGTGGACGGGACAGCGAACACTGAAGCTTTCTTT
j_call: TRBJ1-1
cdr3_length: 13
v_call: TRBV29-1
clone_size: .
d_call: TRBD1

cdr3_aa: CASSSPGQGAFGYTF
cdr3_nt: TGTGCCAGCAGCTCGCCGGGACAGGGGGCTTTTGGCTACACCTTC
j_call: TRBJ1-2
cdr3_length: 15
v_call: TRBV7-2
clone_size: .
d_call: TRBD1

cdr3_aa: CAWTTGGNQPQHF
cdr3_nt: TGTGCCTGGACGACAGGGGGCAATCAGCCCCAGCATTTT
j_call: TRBJ1-5
cdr3_length: 13
v_call: TRBV30
clone_size: .
d_call: TRBD1

cdr3_aa: CASTREQGSAGELFF
cdr3_nt: TGTGCCAGCACACGGGAACAAGGGTCGGCCGGGGAGCTGTTTTTT
j_call: TRBJ2-2
cdr3_length: 15
v_call: TRBV2
clone_size: .
d_call: .

cdr3_aa: CASSYGGQGILKGYTF
cdr3_nt: TGTGCCAGCAGTTACGGGGGACAGGGGATCTTGAAGGGCTACACCTTC
j_call: TRBJ1-2
cdr3_length: 16
v_call: TRBV6-5
clone_size: few
d_call: TRBD1

cdr3_aa: CASSPLTSSPNTEAFF
cdr3_nt: TGTGCCAGCTCACCCCTAACGTCCTCCCCGAACACTGAAGCTTTCTTT
j_call: TRBJ1-1
cdr3_length: 16
v_call: TRBV18
clone_size: .
d_call: .

cdr3_aa: CASNRENGYTF
cdr3_nt: TGTGCCAGCAACCGAGAAAATGGCTACACCTTC
j_call: TRBJ1-2
cdr3_length: 11
v_call: TRBV7-9
clone_size: .
d_call: .

cdr3_aa: CASSPRQGELYGYTF
cdr3_nt: TGTGCCAGCAGCCCCCGACAGGGGGAGCTCTATGGCTACACCTTC
j_call: TRBJ1-2
cdr3_length: 15
v_call: TRBV7-2
clone_size: once
d_call: TRBD1

cdr3_aa: CASSRTGAEQYF
cdr3_nt: TGTGCCAGCAGCCGGACAGGGGCCGAGCAGTACTTC
j_call: TRBJ2-7
cdr3_length: 12
v_call: TRBV3-1/TRBV3-2
clone_size: .
d_call: TRBD1

cdr3_aa: CASSQDQRGGTGELFF
cdr3_nt: TGTGCCAGCAGCCAGGACCAGCGGGGGGGCACCGGGGAGCTGTTTTTT
j_call: TRBJ2-2
cdr3_length: 16
v_call: TRBV4-2
clone_size: .
d_call: TRBD2

cdr3_aa: CASSLFGGARGYTF
cdr3_nt: TGTGCCAGCAGCTTGTTTGGAGGGGCTCGCGGCTACACCTTC
j_call: TRBJ1-2
cdr3_length: 14
v_call: TRBV5-4
clone_size: .
d_call: .

cdr3_aa: CASSRDRGNEKLFF
cdr3_nt: TGTGCCAGCAGTCGGGACAGGGGTAATGAAAAACTGTTTTTT
j_call: TRBJ1-4
cdr3_length: 14
v_call: TRBV2
clone_size: .
d_call: TRBD1

cdr3_aa: CASSRLGGVGETQYF
cdr3_nt: TGTGCCAGCAGCCGTCTAGGAGGGGTCGGGGAGACCCAGTACTTC
j_call: TRBJ2-5
cdr3_length: 15
v_call: TRBV14
clone_size: .
d_call: .

cdr3_aa: CATSRGPQGYNEQFF
cdr3_nt: TGTGCCACCAGCAGAGGACCACAGGGGTACAATGAGCAGTTCTTC
j_call: TRBJ2-1
cdr3_length: 15
v_call: TRBV15
clone_size: .
d_call: TRBD1